This passage covers 3 T cell receptor beta chains from one sample sequenced in a study of T-cell memory formation after mild COVID-19. TCRdb re-called the 5' RACE reads with MiXCR, one entry per CDR3 protein. The sample includes about 560,000 distinct CDR3 sequences, approximately 18% of them seen just once. Material: PBMCs or a T cell subset sorted from them (not recorded which). The receptors stem from an adult woman who had mild COVID-19 (a few samples of this study predate the infection). Cell type and time point are not known.

The chain couples TRBV5-1 to TRBJ2-1; 10 bases map to TRBD2. V shed 4 bases and J 5 bases; nucleotides not matched to a gene: 6. Germline assignment: CDR1 SGHRS and CDR2 YFSETQ. The CDR3 loop spans 15 amino acids. CDR3 loop: CASSRWTSGNNEQFF. Here the CDR3 DNA reads TGCGCCAGCAGCAGATGGACTAGCGGTAACAATGAGCAGTTCTTC.

This clonotype was counted at least ten times. Relative to the germline gene, one junction end is altered; a read error may explain this. The chain has TRBV18 and TRBJ2-7, with TRBD1 matching 9 bases. CDR1 KGHSH and CDR2 LQKENI come from the germline V gene. CDR3 size: 14 residues. CDR3 bases: TGCGCCAGCAGCCCGGGACAGGGTGACTACGAGCAGTACTTC. This encodes CASSPGQGDYEQYF.

V gene TRBV20-1 combines with J gene TRBJ2-7, with TRBD2 matching over 12 bases. The V and J ends lost 2 bases and 3 bases, in that order; junction bases with no gene match: 11. The CDR3 has 17 amino acids. Germline CDR1 DFQATT, CDR2 SNEGSKA (reference sequence). CDR3 loop: CSARPRLGLAGGYEQYF. For the CDR3, the DNA is TGCAGTGCTAGACCCAGACTGGGACTAGCGGGCGGCTACGAGCAGTACTTC.